Listed below are T cell receptor beta chains from one sample, sequenced in a study of cytomegalovirus exposure and HLA in healthy donors. Generated by immunoSEQ multiplex PCR, the TCRdb table keeps only in-frame clones and is missing some. The repertoire has about 150,000 clones, less than 90% of them found once; the top ten carry about 3.5%. The specimen sequenced was PBMCs. The receptors were gathered from a woman between 18 and 29 years old in good health and CMV-seropositive. The CDR3 runs from the conserved cysteine through the conserved F or W.

CDR3 protein | V gene
CAISEPPVYGYTF | TRBV10-3
CASSINRGLNEKLFF | TRBV5-4
CASSSWTGGNEQFF | TRBV5-1
CASSSNYEQYF | TRBV7-8
CASSQGFFMNTEAFF | TRBV4-3
CASSQDGGRNQPQHF | TRBV4-1
CSVAGQWGNGYTF | TRBV29-1
CAWSVPTSGDQETQYF | TRBV30
CASSPMGLAGAHEQFF | TRBV18
CASSWRASSGSNEQFF | TRBV7-6
CASIGHSHYNEQFF | TRBV28
CASSEGTGSGANVLTF | TRBV10-1
CASSLGSLYEQYF | TRBV7-3
CASSTGLNTEAFF | TRBV28
CASSPRQGAKADTQYF | TRBV27
CATRKEQSNTGELFF | TRBV15
CASSFGDSFSGANVLTF | TRBV5-6
CASTDSFSGNTIYF | TRBV7-2
CAWRFLRNTEAFF | TRBV30
CASSPDRGNTIYF | TRBV7-2
CASSVGGRGTYNEQFF | TRBV5-1
CASSVSGSHLEQYF | TRBV5-1
CASSSTNTGELFF | TRBV28
CAWGRDRATQETQYF | TRBV30
CASSSDRVAQPQHF | TRBV13
CASSQGGINPYGYTF | TRBV4-1
CASSPQGQLYNEQFF | TRBV7-3
CATSRDYSGRASGDTQYF | TRBV15
CASLYKNIQYF | TRBV28
CARSSKVRDRGNTGELFF | TRBV5-3
CASNLGGKPYNEQFF | TRBV2
CASSPPLSGSGDTQYF | TRBV11-3
CASSTGQPLYYGYTF | TRBV18
CAWNIAGLTDTQYF | TRBV30
CASSLLTQGGGNQPQHF | TRBV28
CASSYSRDRGTEAFF | TRBV6-6
CASTLSGRETQYF | TRBV11-2
CASSRDRVRNEQFF | TRBV2
CASSRDRGAYEQYF | TRBV5-1
CASSLVRGEETQYF | TRBV7-2
CASSQVLGGGSSYEQYF | TRBV4-2
CAWSRGAGDGYTF | TRBV30
CASSLGGLGGEQYF | TRBV5-5
CASSGGLAGVRIYNEQFF | TRBV5-4
CASSLSGTSGNEQFF | TRBV11-2
CAWAPGTKNIQYF | TRBV30
CASSYSVRYRNEKLFF | TRBV6-5
CASSLVGEGGYTF | TRBV5-6
CASSLVRQGARGYTF | TRBV5-1
CASSLGLAPTYNEQFF | TRBV7-2
CASSLGQPQGDGAFF | TRBV7-9
CASSPAGFTEAFF | TRBV5-6